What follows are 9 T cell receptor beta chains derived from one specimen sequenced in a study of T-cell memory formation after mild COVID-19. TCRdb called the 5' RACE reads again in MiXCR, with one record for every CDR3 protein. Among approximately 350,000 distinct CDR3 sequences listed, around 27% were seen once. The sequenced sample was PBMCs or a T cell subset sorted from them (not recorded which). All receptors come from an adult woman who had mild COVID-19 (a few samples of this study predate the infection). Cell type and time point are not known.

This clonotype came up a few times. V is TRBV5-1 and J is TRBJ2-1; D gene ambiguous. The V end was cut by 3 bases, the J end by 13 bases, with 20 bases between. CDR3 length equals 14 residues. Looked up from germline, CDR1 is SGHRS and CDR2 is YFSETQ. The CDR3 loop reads CASSSAFRESNQFF. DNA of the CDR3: TGCGCCAGCAGCTCGGCTTTTAGGGAATCCAATCAGTTCTTC.

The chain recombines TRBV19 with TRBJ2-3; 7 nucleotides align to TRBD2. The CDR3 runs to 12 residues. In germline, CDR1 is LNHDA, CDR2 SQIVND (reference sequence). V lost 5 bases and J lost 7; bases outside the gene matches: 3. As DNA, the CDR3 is TGTGCCAGTAGTGGAGCGGGGTATACGCAGTATTTT. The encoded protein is CASSGAGYTQYF.

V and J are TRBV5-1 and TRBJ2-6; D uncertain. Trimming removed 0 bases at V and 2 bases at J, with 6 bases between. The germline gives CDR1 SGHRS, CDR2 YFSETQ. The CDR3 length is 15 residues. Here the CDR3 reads CASSLEDAGANVLTF. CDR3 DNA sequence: TGCGCCAGCAGCTTGGAAGATGCTGGGGCCAACGTCCTGACTTTC.

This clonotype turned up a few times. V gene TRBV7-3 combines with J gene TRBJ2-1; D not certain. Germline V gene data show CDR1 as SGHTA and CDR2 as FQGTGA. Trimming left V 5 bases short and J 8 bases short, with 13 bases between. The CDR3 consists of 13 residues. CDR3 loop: CASSMQVFDEQFF. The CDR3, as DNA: TGTGCCAGCAGCATGCAGGTGTTCGATGAGCAGTTCTTC.

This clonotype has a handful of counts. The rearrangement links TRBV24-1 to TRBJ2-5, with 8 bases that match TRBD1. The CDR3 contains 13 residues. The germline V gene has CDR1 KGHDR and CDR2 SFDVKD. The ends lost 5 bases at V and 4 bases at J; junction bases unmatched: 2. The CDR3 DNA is TGTGCCACCAGTGGACAGGGGATAGAGACCCAGTACTTC. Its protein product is CATSGQGIETQYF.

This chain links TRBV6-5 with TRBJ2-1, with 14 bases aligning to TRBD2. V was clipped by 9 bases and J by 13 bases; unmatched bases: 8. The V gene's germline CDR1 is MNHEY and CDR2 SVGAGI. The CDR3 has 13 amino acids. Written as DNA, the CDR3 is TGTGCCAGTGGACTAGCGGGAGGATCCCCCCAGTTCTTC. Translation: CASGLAGGSPQFF.

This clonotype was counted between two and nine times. The DNA for the CDR3 is TGTGCCAGCAGCTTAGTACAGGTCAATGGCTACACCTTC. It encodes CASSLVQVNGYTF. V and J are TRBV7-8 and TRBJ1-2, with D possibly matching TRBD1 (5 bases). Germline lookup yields CDR1 SGHVS and CDR2 FQNEAQ. This CDR3 is 13 amino acids long. V lost 1 base and J lost 6, with 9 bases in between.

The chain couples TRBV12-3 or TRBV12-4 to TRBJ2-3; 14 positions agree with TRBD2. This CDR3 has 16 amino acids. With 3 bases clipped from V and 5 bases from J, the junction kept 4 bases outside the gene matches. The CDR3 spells CASSFGLAGGLDTQYF. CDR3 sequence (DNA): TGTGCCAGCAGTTTCGGACTAGCGGGGGGATTAGATACGCAGTATTTT.

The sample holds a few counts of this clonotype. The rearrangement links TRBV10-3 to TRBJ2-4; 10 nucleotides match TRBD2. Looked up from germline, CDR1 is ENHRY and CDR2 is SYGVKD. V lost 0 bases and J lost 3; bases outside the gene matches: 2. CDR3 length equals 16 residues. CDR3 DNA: TGTGCCATCAGTGAGTCCTGGACTAGCGGCAAAAACATTCAGTACTTC. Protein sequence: CAISESWTSGKNIQYF.